This TCR beta chain was sequenced for a study of T cells in Graves' hyperthyroidism and ophthalmopathy. The TCR beta CDR3 regions underwent amplification using RNA transcripts as the source. Carried out on the TCR CDR3, a first-round RT-PCR used the HTBI primer set. Via MiXCR, TCRdb re-called the multiplex PCR reads, giving one row per CDR3 protein. The sample has about 530,000 distinct CDR3 sequences, about 15% seen once. With 0 bases clipped from V and 7 bases from J, the junction kept 8 bases outside the gene matches. Germline values: CDR1 MNHEY, CDR2 SMNVEV (reference sequence). CDR3 length: 15 amino acids. This clonotype was counted at least ten times.

The TCR was taken from a woman aged 18-29 years with Graves' ophthalmopathy. V is TRBV27 and J is TRBJ1-1; 7 bases are a match to TRBD1. The sample was blood. The chain's CDR3 is CASSLSPTGLNEAFF. CDR3 nucleotides: TGTGCCAGCAGTTTATCGCCGACAGGGTTGAATGAAGCTTTCTTT.